Listed below are T cell receptor beta chains from one sample, sequenced in a study of blood T cell repertoires in COVID-19. Produced via immunoSEQ multiplex PCR; TCRdb's table is partial and in-frame only. The data contain 150,000 to 200,000 clones, under 90% of them singletons. The sequencing sample was made of peripheral blood. These receptors originate from a woman between 65 and 79 years old with COVID-19, enrolled during active disease. CDR3s include the opening cysteine and the closing phenylalanine or tryptophan. The order of the fields is J gene, clone size, D gene, V gene, CDR3 protein, CDR3 DNA. D genes are given only for firm matches. Clone size is not always given. Where it is, it says once, few, many or a class for expanded clones.

TRBJ2-7 | once | TRBD2 | TRBV28 | CASSFSSGVYEQYF | TGTGCCAGCAGTTTTTCTAGCGGAGTTTACGAGCAGTACTTC
TRBJ2-1 | . | . | TRBV5-8 | CASTAGHASFYNEQFF | TGTGCCAGCACCGCTGGGCACGCTTCATTCTACAATGAGCAGTTCTTC
TRBJ2-1 | . | TRBD1 | TRBV28 | CARDRFSYNEQFF | TGTGCCAGGGACAGGTTCTCTTACAATGAGCAGTTCTTC
TRBJ1-5 | . | . | TRBV30 | CAWSVLAGENSNQPQHF | TGTGCCTGGAGTGTATTGGCAGGGGAAAATAGCAATCAGCCCCAGCATTTT
TRBJ1-2 | . | . | TRBV5-1 | CASSLDTNYGYTF | TGCGCCAGCAGCTTGGATACAAACTATGGCTACACCTTC
TRBJ2-1 | . | . | TRBV3-1/TRBV3-2 | CASSQGGYEQFF | TGTGCCAGCAGCCAAGGCGGCTATGAGCAGTTCTTC
TRBJ2-7 | . | TRBD1 | TRBV27 | CASSTGGYREQYF | TGTGCCAGTTCGACAGGGGGCTATCGCGAGCAGTACTTC
TRBJ1-6 | few | . | TRBV28 | CASSLSNYNSPLHF | TGTGCCAGCAGTTTATCTAATTATAATTCACCCCTCCACTTT
TRBJ2-2 | . | . | TRBV6-5 | CASSYSWQGGGELFF | TGTGCCAGCAGTTACTCATGGCAGGGTGGCGGGGAGCTGTTTTTT
TRBJ1-3 | . | . | TRBV24-1 | CATSPSPGISGNTIYF | TGTGCCACCAGCCCTTCCCCAGGAATCTCTGGAAACACCATATATTTT
TRBJ2-7 | . | TRBD2 | TRBV5-4 | CASSRTSGRAGEQYF | TGTGCCAGCAGCCGAACTAGCGGGAGGGCCGGAGAGCAGTACTTC
TRBJ1-6 | . | . | TRBV28 | CASSFGGLRSPLHF | TGTGCCAGCAGTTTTGGGGGCCTTAGATCACCCCTCCACTTT
TRBJ2-7 | . | TRBD2 | TRBV18 | CASSPTAGGIYEQYF | TGTGCCAGCTCACCCACAGCGGGAGGGATCTACGAGCAGTACTTC
TRBJ2-7 | . | . | TRBV28 | CASSLSSEHEQYF | TGTGCCAGCAGTCTCTCTAGCGAGCACGAGCAGTACTTC
TRBJ1-3 | . | . | TRBV11-2 | CASSLRTVSGNTIYF | TGTGCCAGCAGCCTCCGGACAGTCTCTGGAAACACCATATATTTT
TRBJ2-5 | . | . | TRBV27 | CASSLQGREETQYF | TGTGCCAGCAGTTTGCAGGGAAGAGAAGAGACCCAGTACTTC
TRBJ1-1 | . | TRBD1 | TRBV9 | CASSYRTGLGTEAFF | TGTGCCAGCAGCTACCGGACAGGGTTGGGCACTGAAGCTTTCTTT
TRBJ2-3 | . | TRBD1 | TRBV11-2 | CASSPRLGTGVPDTQYF | TGTGCCAGCAGCCCTCGGCTGGGGACAGGGGTCCCAGATACGCAGTATTTT
TRBJ2-4 | once | TRBD2 | TRBV28 | CASRYTSGGRIQYF | TGTGCCAGCAGATACACTAGCGGGGGACGCATTCAGTACTTC
TRBJ1-3 | . | . | TRBV6-5 | CASRSRDSGNTIYF | TGTGCCAGCAGAAGCCGGGACTCTGGAAACACCATATATTTT
TRBJ2-2 | . | . | TRBV14 | CASSQDLRSGELFF | TGTGCCAGCAGCCAAGATTTGAGGTCCGGGGAGCTGTTTTTT
TRBJ1-4 | . | . | TRBV18 | CASSPTGSEKLFF | TGTGCCAGCTCACCGACTGGGAGTGAAAAACTGTTTTTT
TRBJ2-4 | . | . | TRBV4-1 | CASSQQDVKNIQYF | TGCGCCAGCAGCCAACAGGATGTCAAAAACATTCAGTACTTC
TRBJ2-2 | . | . | TRBV28 | CASSSTGTRNTGELFF | TGTGCCAGCAGTTCTACCGGGACAAGGAACACCGGGGAGCTGTTTTTT
TRBJ1-2 | few | . | TRBV12-3/TRBV12-4 | CASRPSGGYGYTF | TGTGCCAGCAGACCCTCGGGTGGCTATGGCTACACCTTC
TRBJ2-7 | . | . | TRBV4-1 | CASSPRDWREQYF | TGCGCCAGCAGCCCAAGAGACTGGAGGGAGCAGTACTTC
TRBJ2-3 | . | . | TRBV4-2 | CASSLMTQYF | TGTGCCAGCAGCCTTATGACGCAGTATTTT
TRBJ2-1 | . | TRBD2 | TRBV5-1 | CASSLGLAGGNEQFF | TGCGCCAGCAGCCTGGGACTAGCGGGAGGAAATGAGCAGTTCTTC
TRBJ1-1 | . | TRBD1 | TRBV30 | CAWRGTGAINAEAFF | TGTGCCTGGAGGGGGACAGGGGCTATCAATGCTGAAGCTTTCTTT
TRBJ2-2 | few | . | TRBV11-2 | CASSLANTGELFF | TGTGCCAGCAGCTTAGCTAACACCGGGGAGCTGTTTTTT
TRBJ2-7 | . | TRBD2 | TRBV11-2 | CASSPLRGRASEQYF | TGTGCCAGCAGCCCTCTTCGCGGGAGGGCCTCCGAGCAGTACTTC
TRBJ2-3 | . | TRBD2 | TRBV24-1 | CATSGGGGSTDTQYF | TGTGCCACCAGTGGCGGGGGAGGGAGCACAGATACGCAGTATTTT
TRBJ2-7 | few | . | TRBV11-2 | CASQQVPYEQYF | TGTGCCAGCCAGCAGGTTCCCTACGAGCAGTACTTC
TRBJ1-6 | . | . | TRBV27 | CASRQVGDNSPLHF | TGTGCCAGCAGACAAGTGGGAGATAATTCACCCCTCCACTTT